The TCR beta chain under discussion was sequenced for a study of control samples from healthy donors and cancer patients. The table came from immunoSEQ multiplex PCR; TCRdb's copy has only in-frame clones and leaves some out. The table includes 75,000 to 100,000 clones, 82% detected once. Germline V gene data show CDR1 as SGHTA and CDR2 as FQGNSA. V gave up 5 bases and J gave up 4 bases, with 9 bases separating them. The CDR3 totals 13 residues. The source is a man in his 60s in good health. V usage is TRBV7-2 and J usage is TRBJ1-5, with unresolved D. The sequenced sample consisted of blood. The CDR3, as DNA: TGTGCCAGCAGCCCCTCCCGAAATCAGCCCCAGCATTTT. It codes for CASSPSRNQPQHF.